This T cell receptor beta chain came from a study of T cell changes during pregnancy in multiple sclerosis. The method was immunoSEQ multiplex PCR; TCRdb's version includes in-frame clones alone and lacks a portion of them. The table has 65,000 to 85,000 clones, more than 80% seen once. V lost 0 bases and J lost 11, with 9 bases in between. This CDR3 has 12 residues. Germline assignment: CDR1 SGDLS and CDR2 YYNGEE. The sequencing used CD4+ T cells from peripheral blood mononuclear cells, collected before pregnancy. The chain joins TRBV9 to TRBJ2-1; D ambiguous. The clonotype comes from a female donor with multiple sclerosis, enrolled in a pregnancy study. This CDR3 is CASSVDDSKQFF. CDR3 bases: TGTGCCAGCAGCGTAGACGACTCCAAGCAGTTCTTC.